The clone carrying this T cell receptor (beta chain) has just a few counts. The data derive from a study of cytomegalovirus exposure and HLA in healthy donors. The V gene end was trimmed by 6 bases and the J gene end by 9 bases; junction bases not matched to a gene: 8. The germline V gene has CDR1 MRHNA and CDR2 SNTAGT. The CDR3 has 15 residues. Amplification used 60 Vbeta primers and 13 Jbeta primers. Repertoires were generated with immunoSEQ multiplex PCR, while TCRdb's copy carries only in-frame clones and drops some. Among over 150,000 clones listed, approximately 84% were seen once. Sample: PBMCs. The chain recombines TRBV6-4 with TRBJ2-1; TRBD2 matches at 13 bases. The receptor was derived from a girl aged 10 to 17 in good health and CMV-seropositive. Here the CDR3 reads CASSSTSGGASEQFF. The DNA of the CDR3 is TGTGCCAGCAGCTCCACTAGCGGGGGGGCGAGTGAGCAGTTCTTC.